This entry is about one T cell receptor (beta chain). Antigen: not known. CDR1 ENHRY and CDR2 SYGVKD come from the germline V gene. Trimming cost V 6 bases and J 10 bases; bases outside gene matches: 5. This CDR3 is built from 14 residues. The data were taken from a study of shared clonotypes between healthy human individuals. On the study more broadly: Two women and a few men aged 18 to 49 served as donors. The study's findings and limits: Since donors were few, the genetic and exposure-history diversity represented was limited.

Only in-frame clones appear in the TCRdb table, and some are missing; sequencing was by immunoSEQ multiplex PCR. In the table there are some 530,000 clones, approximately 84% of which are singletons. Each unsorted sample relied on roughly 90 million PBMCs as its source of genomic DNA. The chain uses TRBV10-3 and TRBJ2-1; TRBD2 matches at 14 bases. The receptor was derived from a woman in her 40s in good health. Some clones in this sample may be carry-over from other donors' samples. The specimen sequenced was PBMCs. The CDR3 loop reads CAIRTGTSGGEQFF. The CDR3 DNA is TGTGCCATCAGGACCGGGACTAGCGGGGGAGAGCAGTTCTTC.